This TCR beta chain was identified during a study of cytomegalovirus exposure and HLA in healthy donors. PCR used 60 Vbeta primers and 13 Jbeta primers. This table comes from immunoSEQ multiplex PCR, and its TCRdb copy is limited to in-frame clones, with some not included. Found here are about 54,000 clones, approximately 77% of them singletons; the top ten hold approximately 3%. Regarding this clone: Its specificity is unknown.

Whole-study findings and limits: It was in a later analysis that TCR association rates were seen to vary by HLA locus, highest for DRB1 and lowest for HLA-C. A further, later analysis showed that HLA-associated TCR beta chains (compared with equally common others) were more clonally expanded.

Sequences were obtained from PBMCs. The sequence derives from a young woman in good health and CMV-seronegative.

CDR3 sequence (DNA): TGTGCCAGCAGGGCGGGGGGGGAGCAGTTCTTC. Encoded protein: CASRAGGEQFF. The chain combines TRBV5-6 with TRBJ2-1, with TRBD2 matching over 9 bases. The J segment lost 10 bases and the V segment lost 5 bases, leaving 1 base of the junction unmatched. CDR1 is SGHDT, CDR2 YYEEEE, per germline. The CDR3 spans 11 residues.